A single sample is the source of the 17 T cell receptor beta chains below, sequenced in a study of CD8 T cell repertoires and HIV-1 epitope variants. Data came from immunoSEQ multiplex PCR; TCRdb stores just in-frame clones and leaves some out. The sample has about 4,900 clones; around 69% are singletons. These receptors have no identified antigens. Sequencing was carried out using cultured CD8+ T cells derived from PBMCs. The receptor set was obtained from a male donor with HIV.

This clone was found once. V and J are TRBV7-2 and TRBJ2-1, with a weak D call TRBD1 (6 bases). V gave up 4 bases and J gave up 1 base, with 11 bases separating them. Germline CDR1 and CDR2: SGHTA and FQGNSA. The CDR3 extends over 15 amino acids. In DNA, the CDR3 is TGTGCCAGCAGCTCTCGACAGGTGTCCTACAATGAGCAGTTCTTC. This gives the protein CASSSRQVSYNEQFF.

The genes are TRBV5-1 and TRBJ2-5; perhaps D is TRBD1 or TRBD2 (6 bases each). This CDR3 region has 15 residues. The V and J ends lost 4 bases and 3 bases respectively, with 16 bases between them. CDR1 is SGHRS, CDR2 YFSETQ, per germline. CDR3 region: CASSRRVRGEETQYF. CDR3 bases: TGCGCCAGCAGCCGGAGGGTCAGGGGCGAAGAGACCCAGTACTTC.

The rearrangement links TRBV6-5 to TRBJ2-1, with 8 bases fitting TRBD2. J was trimmed by 5 bases and V by 1 base; bases with no gene match: 4. CDR3 length: 15 amino acids. Germline V gene lookup returns CDR1 MNHEY and CDR2 SVGAGI. This CDR3 is CASSYLAGGDNEQFF. CDR3 bases: TGTGCCAGCAGTTACTTGGCGGGGGGAGACAATGAGCAGTTCTTC.

This clone is categorized as medium-sized. The sample carries other DNA sequences with the same CDR3. The CDR3 here is CAISEGDTEAFF. CDR3 coding DNA: TGTGCCATCAGTGAGGGGGATACTGAAGCTTTCTTT. This chain connects TRBV10-3 to TRBJ1-1; D is unclear. The germline V gene has CDR1 ENHRY and CDR2 SYGVKD. Trimming shortened V by 2 bases and J by 5 bases, and 6 bases separated the two germline ends. CDR3 size: 12 residues.

This chain links TRBV29-1 with TRBJ2-7, with a possible D match to TRBD2 (6 bases). Trimming shortened V by 2 bases and J by 5 bases, and 7 bases separated the two germline ends. CDR1 SQVTM and CDR2 ANQGSEA come from the germline V gene. The CDR3 spans 11 residues. CDR3: CSVERGNEQYF. The DNA for the CDR3 is TGCAGCGTTGAACGCGGGAACGAGCAGTACTTC.

J is TRBJ1-5 and V is TRBV4-2; no clear D gene. V was cut by 5 bases and J by 0 bases, with 8 bases left in between. Germline loops: CDR1 LGHNA, CDR2 YNFKEQ. This CDR3 has 14 residues. The CDR3 DNA reads as TGTGCCAGCAGCTTTTCGGGTAGCAATCAGCCCCAGCATTTT. As protein: CASSFSGSNQPQHF.

This chain links TRBV5-1 with TRBJ2-7; 10 positions match TRBD1. The germline V gene has CDR1 SGHRS and CDR2 YFSETQ. V shed 2 bases, J shed 2 bases, and the junction held 1 base outside the gene matches. The CDR3 has 14 residues. This chain's CDR3 is CASSFGTGAYEQYF. In DNA, the CDR3 is TGCGCCAGCAGCTTCGGGACAGGGGCCTACGAGCAGTACTTC. Together with reference TRBV5-1 and TRBJ2-7, the CDR3 gives the full variable domain: KAGVTQTPRYLIKTRGQQVTLSCSPISGHRSVSWYQQTPGQGLQFLFEYFSETQRNKGNFPGRFSGRQFSNSRSEMNVSTLELGDSALYLCASSFGTGAYEQYFGPGTRLTVT.

This chain connects TRBV30 to TRBJ1-2; maybe TRBD1 (6 bases). Per the germline V gene, CDR1 is GTSNPN and CDR2 is SVGIG (reference sequence). The CDR3 contains 13 residues. V was cut by 7 bases and J by 0 bases, with 12 bases left in between. CDR3 nucleotides: TGTGCCTCTTCGACAGGAGCTAACTATGGCTACACCTTC. It specifies CASSTGANYGYTF.

The rearrangement joins TRBV11-2 to TRBJ1-1; no firm D call. There are 12 residues in the CDR3. CDR1 and CDR2 (germline): SGHAT, FQNNGV. The V end was cut by 2 bases, the J end by 1 base, with 2 bases between. The CDR3 is CASSLWNTEAFF. CDR3 sequence (DNA): TGTGCCAGCAGCTTATGGAACACTGAAGCTTTCTTT.

The chain links TRBV2 to TRBJ2-2, with D maybe TRBD1 (5 bases). The CDR3 spans 13 residues. The V gene's germline CDR1 is SNHLY and CDR2 FYNNEI. The V and J ends lost 7 bases and 1 base respectively, with 7 bases between them. CDR3 coding DNA: TGTGCCAGCACACAGGAGAACACCGGGGAGCTGTTTTTT. It codes for CASTQENTGELFF.

This clone was found once. This chain links TRBV28 with TRBJ1-1, with 7 bases identical to TRBD1. The CDR3 contains 16 residues. The ends lost 6 bases at V and 5 bases at J; junction bases unmatched: 15. The germline V gene has CDR1 MDHEN and CDR2 SYDVKM. This chain's CDR3 is CASSFITGARSTEAFF. DNA for the CDR3: TGTGCCAGCAGCTTCATTACAGGGGCGAGGTCGACTGAAGCTTTCTTT.

The chain combines TRBV6-5 with TRBJ2-3, with 9 bases that match TRBD2. Looked up from germline, CDR1 is MNHEY and CDR2 is SVGAGI. V trimming: 3 bases; J trimming: 3 bases; junction bases outside the gene matches: 4. The CDR3 loop spans 15 amino acids. The CDR3 DNA sequence: TGTGCCAGCAGTTATAGCGGGAGTATTACAGATACGCAGTATTTT. Translating it yields CASSYSGSITDTQYF.

The chain employs TRBV7-2 and TRBJ2-1; TRBD2 agrees at 11 bases. Trimming cost V 2 bases and J 7 bases; bases outside gene matches: 4. The CDR3 runs 15 residues. Looked up from germline, CDR1 is SGHTA and CDR2 is FQGNSA. As DNA, the CDR3 is TGTGCCAGCAGCTTAAACCTAGCGGGGGGTAATGAGCAGTTCTTC. This codes for CASSLNLAGGNEQFF.

This chain joins TRBV4-3 and TRBJ1-3; D is ambiguous. The CDR3 runs 16 residues. V shed 3 bases and J shed 0 bases, with 12 bases lying between them. Germline loops: CDR1 LGHNA, CDR2 YSLEER. CDR3: CASSQKWTASGNTIYF. CDR3 DNA: TGCGCCAGCAGCCAGAAGTGGACGGCCTCTGGAAACACCATATATTTT.

Sample share makes this clone medium-sized (0.01 to 0.1%). The chain combines TRBV28 with TRBJ2-1; TRBD1 matches at 7 bases. This CDR3 has 12 amino acids. Germline CDR1 and CDR2: MDHEN and SYDVKM. The J segment lost 9 bases and the V segment lost 5 bases, leaving 4 bases of the junction unmatched. This chain's CDR3 is CASSPGGSEQFF. For the CDR3, the DNA is TGTGCCAGCAGTCCAGGGGGAAGTGAGCAGTTCTTC. Combining the CDR3 with reference TRBV28 and TRBJ2-1 gives the whole variable domain DVKVTQSSRYLVKRTGEKVFLECVQDMDHENMFWYRQDPGLGLRLIYFSYDVKMKEKGDIPEGYSVSREKKERFSLILESASTNQTSMYLCASSPGGSEQFFGPGTRLTVL.

V usage is TRBV13 and J usage is TRBJ2-2; D is undetermined. Germline loops: CDR1 PRHDT, CDR2 FYEKMQ (reference sequence). Trimming shortened V by 0 bases and J by 3 bases, and 2 bases separated the two germline ends. The CDR3 loop spans 13 amino acids. CDR3 loop: CASSLGDTGELFF. CDR3 coding DNA: TGTGCCAGCAGCTTAGGGGACACCGGGGAGCTGTTTTTT.

This rearrangement joins TRBV18 to TRBJ2-3; a possible D gene is TRBD1 (7 bases). This CDR3 has 16 residues. Trimming cost V 3 bases and J 4 bases, with 17 bases left between them. CDR1 and CDR2 (germline): KGHSH, LQKENI. The CDR3 sequence: CASSPRQGGRADTQYF. The CDR3 nucleotides are TGTGCCAGCTCACCGCGACAGGGAGGTAGGGCAGATACGCAGTATTTT.